This T cell receptor beta chain came from a study of T-cell reconstitution after alpha-beta-depleted transplantation in children. Preparation of the TCRbeta library used unique molecular identifiers. TCRdb reanalysed the PCR reads using MiXCR and keeps one entry per CDR3 protein. The sample yields around 450,000 distinct CDR3 sequences, roughly 15% seen once. This clonotype was found a few times. The source is a boy under three years old who had a stem cell transplant for Wiskott-Aldrich syndrome, so the T cells may come from the graft donor. The specimen was PBMCs, mostly from graft donor cells, collected 360 days after TCRalphabeta/CD19-depleted stem cell transplant.

CDR3 residues: CSASSGTENTGELFF. DNA for the CDR3: TGCAGTGCTAGCTCCGGGACAGAGAACACCGGGGAGCTGTTTTTT. V usage is TRBV20-1 and J usage is TRBJ2-2, with 7 nucleotides matching TRBD1. In germline, CDR1 is DFQATT, CDR2 SNEGSKA (reference sequence). The CDR3 is made up of 15 amino acids. The junction had 5 bases not matched to a gene; V was cut back by 3 bases and J by 1 base.